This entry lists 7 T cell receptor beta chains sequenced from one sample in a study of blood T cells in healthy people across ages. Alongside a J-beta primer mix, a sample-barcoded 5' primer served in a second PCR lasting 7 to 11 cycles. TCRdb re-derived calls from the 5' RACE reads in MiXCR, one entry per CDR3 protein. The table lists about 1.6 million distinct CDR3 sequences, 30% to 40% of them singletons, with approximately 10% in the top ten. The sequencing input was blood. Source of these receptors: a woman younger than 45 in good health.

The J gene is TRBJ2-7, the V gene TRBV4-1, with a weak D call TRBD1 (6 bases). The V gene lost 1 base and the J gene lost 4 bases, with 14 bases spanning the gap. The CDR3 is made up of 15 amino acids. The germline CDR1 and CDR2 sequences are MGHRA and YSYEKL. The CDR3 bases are TGCGCCAGCAGCCAAGTCCTTGTCCAGGGGTACGAGCAGTACTTC. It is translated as CASSQVLVQGYEQYF.

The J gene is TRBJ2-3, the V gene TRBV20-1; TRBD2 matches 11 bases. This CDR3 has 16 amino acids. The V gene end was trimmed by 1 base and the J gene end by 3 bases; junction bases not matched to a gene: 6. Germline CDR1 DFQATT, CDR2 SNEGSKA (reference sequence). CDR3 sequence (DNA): TGCAGTGCTAGAGGGCTACTAGCGGGAGTTACAGATACGCAGTATTTT. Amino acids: CSARGLLAGVTDTQYF.

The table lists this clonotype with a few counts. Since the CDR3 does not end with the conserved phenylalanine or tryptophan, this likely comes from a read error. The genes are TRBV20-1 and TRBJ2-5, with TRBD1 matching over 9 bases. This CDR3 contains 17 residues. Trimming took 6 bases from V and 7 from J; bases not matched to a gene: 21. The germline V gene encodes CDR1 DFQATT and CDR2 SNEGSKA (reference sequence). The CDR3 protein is CSAIKPLQGATVWTQYL. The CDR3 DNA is TGCAGTGCCATAAAACCCCTACAGGGGGCCACCGTTTGGACCCAGTACCTC.

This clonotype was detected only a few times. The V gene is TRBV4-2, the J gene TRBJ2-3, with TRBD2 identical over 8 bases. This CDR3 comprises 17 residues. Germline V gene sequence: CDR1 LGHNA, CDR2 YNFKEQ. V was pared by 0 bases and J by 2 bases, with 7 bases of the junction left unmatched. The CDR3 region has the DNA TGTGCCAGCAGCCAAGAGCTAGCGGGTTCCCTCACAGATACGCAGTATTTT. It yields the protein CASSQELAGSLTDTQYF.

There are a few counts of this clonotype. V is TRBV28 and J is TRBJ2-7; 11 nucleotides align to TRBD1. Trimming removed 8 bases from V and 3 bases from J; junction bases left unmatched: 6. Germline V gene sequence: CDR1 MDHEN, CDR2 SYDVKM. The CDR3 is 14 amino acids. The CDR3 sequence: CASCGTGGFYEQYF. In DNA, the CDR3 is TGTGCCAGCTGTGGGACAGGGGGTTTCTACGAGCAGTACTTC.

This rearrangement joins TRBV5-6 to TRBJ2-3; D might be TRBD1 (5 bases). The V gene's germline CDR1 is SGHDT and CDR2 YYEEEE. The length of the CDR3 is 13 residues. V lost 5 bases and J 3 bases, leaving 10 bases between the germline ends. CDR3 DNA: TGTGCCAGCAGGGCGGACAATACAGATACGCAGTATTTT. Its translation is CASRADNTDTQYF.

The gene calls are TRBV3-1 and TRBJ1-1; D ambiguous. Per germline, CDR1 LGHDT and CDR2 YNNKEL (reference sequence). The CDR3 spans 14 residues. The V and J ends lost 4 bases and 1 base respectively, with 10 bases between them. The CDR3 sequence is CASSLANENTEAFF. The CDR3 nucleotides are TGTGCCAGCAGCCTAGCCAATGAGAACACTGAAGCTTTCTTT.